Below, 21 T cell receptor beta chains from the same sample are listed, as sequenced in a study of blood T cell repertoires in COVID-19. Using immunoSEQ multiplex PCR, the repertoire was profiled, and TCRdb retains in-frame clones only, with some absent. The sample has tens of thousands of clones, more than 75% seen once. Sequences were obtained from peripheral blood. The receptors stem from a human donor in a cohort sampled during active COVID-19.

CDR3 sequence: CSVEGRGRSTEAFF. In DNA form, the CDR3 reads TGCAGCGTTGAGGGTAGGGGGCGAAGCACTGAAGCTTTCTTT. This chain links TRBV29-1 with TRBJ1-1; 7 bases match TRBD1. This CDR3 is built from 14 residues. V shed 3 bases and J 4 bases; nucleotides not matched to a gene: 8. CDR1 SQVTM and CDR2 ANQGSEA come from the germline V gene.

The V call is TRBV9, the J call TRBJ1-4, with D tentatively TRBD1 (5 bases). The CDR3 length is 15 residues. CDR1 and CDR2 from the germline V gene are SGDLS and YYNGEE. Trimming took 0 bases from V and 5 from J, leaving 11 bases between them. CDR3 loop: CASSVEGAHNEKLFF. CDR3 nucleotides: TGTGCCAGCAGCGTAGAAGGGGCGCACAATGAAAAACTGTTTTTT.

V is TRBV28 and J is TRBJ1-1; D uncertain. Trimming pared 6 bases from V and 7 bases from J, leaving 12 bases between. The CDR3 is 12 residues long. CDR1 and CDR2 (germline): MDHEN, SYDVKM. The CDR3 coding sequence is TGTGCCAGCAGCCTCGAGGTTAATGAAGCTTTCTTT. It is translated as CASSLEVNEAFF.

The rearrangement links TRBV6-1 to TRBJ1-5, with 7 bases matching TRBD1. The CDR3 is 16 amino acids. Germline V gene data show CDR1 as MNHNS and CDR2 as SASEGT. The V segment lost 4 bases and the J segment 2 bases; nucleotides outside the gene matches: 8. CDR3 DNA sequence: TGTGCCAGCAGTGTTGAGGGGGCGAGAGGCAATCAGCCCCAGCATTTT. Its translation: CASSVEGARGNQPQHF.

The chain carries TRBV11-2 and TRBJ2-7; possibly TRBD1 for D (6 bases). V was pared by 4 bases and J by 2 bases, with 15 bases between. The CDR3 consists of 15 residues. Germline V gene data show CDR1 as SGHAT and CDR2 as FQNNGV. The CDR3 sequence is CASSSRDTVAYEQYF. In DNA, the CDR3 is TGTGCCAGCAGCTCCCGGGACACGGTCGCCTACGAGCAGTACTTC.

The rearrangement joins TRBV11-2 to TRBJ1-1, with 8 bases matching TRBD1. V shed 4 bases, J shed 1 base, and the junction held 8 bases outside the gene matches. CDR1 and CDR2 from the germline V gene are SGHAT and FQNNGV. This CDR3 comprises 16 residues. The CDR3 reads CASSSSKGQENTEAFF. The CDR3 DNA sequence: TGTGCCAGCAGCTCTTCCAAGGGACAGGAGAACACTGAAGCTTTCTTT.

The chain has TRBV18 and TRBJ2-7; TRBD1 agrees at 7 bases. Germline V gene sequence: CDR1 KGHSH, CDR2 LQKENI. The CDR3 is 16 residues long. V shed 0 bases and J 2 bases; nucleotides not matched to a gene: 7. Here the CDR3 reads CASSPPLGTDAYEQYF. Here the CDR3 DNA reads TGTGCCAGCTCACCACCGCTTGGGACAGACGCCTACGAGCAGTACTTC.

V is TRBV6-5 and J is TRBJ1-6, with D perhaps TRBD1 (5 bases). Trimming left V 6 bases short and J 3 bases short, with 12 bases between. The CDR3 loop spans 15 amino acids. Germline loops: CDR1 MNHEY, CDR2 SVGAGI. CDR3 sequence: CASRDSSHYNSPLHF. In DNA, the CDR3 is TGTGCCAGCAGAGACAGTTCCCACTATAATTCACCCCTCCACTTT.

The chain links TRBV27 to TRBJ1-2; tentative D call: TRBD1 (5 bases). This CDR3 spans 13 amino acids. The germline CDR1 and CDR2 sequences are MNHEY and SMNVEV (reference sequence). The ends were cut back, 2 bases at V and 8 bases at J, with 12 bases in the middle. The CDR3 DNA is TGTGCCAGCAGTTTAGGGTCAGGGATGGGCTACACCTTC. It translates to CASSLGSGMGYTF.

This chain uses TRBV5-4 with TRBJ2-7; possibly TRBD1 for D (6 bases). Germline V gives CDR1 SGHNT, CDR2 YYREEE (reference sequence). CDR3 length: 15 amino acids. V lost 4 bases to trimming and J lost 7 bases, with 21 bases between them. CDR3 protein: CASSEDRTVLGEQYF. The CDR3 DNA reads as TGTGCCAGCAGCGAGGACCGGACAGTGTTAGGGGAGCAGTACTTC.

In DNA, the CDR3 is TGTGCCAGCAGCCCGGCAGGGGGGACAGGAGATTACGAGCAGTACTTC. It yields the protein CASSPAGGTGDYEQYF. V usage is TRBV5-4 and J usage is TRBJ2-7; 8 positions match TRBD1. V lost 4 bases to trimming and J lost 4 bases; unmatched junction nucleotides: 13. The CDR3 length is 16 residues. Germline V gene data show CDR1 as SGHNT and CDR2 as YYREEE (reference sequence).

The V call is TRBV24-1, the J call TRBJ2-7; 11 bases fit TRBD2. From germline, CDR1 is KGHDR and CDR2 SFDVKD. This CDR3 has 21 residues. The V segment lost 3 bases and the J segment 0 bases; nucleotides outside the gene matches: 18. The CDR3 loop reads CATSDGDQTSGVITSSYEQYF. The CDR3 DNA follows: TGTGCCACCAGTGATGGAGATCAGACTAGCGGGGTAATAACTAGCTCCTACGAGCAGTACTTC.

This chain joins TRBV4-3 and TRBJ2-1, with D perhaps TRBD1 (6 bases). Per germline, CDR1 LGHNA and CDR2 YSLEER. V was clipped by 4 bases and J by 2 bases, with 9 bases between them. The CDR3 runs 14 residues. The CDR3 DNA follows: TGCGCCAGCAGCCCTAGGACAGCCTACAATGAGCAGTTCTTC. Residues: CASSPRTAYNEQFF.

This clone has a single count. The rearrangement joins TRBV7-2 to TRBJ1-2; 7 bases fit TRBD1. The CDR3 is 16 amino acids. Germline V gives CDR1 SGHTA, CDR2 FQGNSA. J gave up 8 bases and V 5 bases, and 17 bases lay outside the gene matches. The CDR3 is CASSTRDRITHIGYTF. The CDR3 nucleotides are TGTGCCAGCAGCACTCGGGACAGAATAACCCATATCGGCTACACCTTC.

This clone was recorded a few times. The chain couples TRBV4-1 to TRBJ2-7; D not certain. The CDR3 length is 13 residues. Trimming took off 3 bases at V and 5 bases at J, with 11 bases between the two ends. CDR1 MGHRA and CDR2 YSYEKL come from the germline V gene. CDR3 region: CASSHPSGDEQYF. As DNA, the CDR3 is TGCGCCAGCAGCCACCCCTCGGGTGACGAGCAGTACTTC.

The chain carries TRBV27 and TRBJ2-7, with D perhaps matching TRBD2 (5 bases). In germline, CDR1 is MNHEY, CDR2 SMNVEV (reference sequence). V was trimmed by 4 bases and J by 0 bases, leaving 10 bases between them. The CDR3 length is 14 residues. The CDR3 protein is CASSSSPSSYEQYF. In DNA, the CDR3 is TGTGCCAGCAGTTCTAGCCCGAGCTCCTACGAGCAGTACTTC.

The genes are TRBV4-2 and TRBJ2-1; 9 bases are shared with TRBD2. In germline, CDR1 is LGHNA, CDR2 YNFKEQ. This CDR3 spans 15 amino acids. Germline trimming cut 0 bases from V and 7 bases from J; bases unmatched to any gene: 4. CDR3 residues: CASSQEGGGANEQFF. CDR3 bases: TGTGCCAGCAGCCAAGAGGGCGGGGGGGCGAATGAGCAGTTCTTC.

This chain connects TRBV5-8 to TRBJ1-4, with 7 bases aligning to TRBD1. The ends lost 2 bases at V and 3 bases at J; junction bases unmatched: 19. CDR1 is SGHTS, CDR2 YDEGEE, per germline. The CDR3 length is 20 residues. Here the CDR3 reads CASSLLIRTGTWGANEKLFF. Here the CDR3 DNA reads TGTGCCAGCAGCTTACTGATCCGGACAGGTACCTGGGGAGCTAATGAAAAACTGTTTTTT.

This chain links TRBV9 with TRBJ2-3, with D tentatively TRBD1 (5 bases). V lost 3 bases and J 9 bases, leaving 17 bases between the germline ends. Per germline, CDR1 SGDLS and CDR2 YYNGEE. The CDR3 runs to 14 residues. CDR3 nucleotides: TGTGCCAGCAGCGACCTCCCGGTTTACAGGACGCAGTATTTT. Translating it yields CASSDLPVYRTQYF.

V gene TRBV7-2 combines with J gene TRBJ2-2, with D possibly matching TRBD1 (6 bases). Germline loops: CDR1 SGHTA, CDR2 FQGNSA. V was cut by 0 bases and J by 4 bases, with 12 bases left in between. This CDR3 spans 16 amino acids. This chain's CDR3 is CASSLAVTGATGELFF. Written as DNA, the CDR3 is TGTGCCAGCAGCTTAGCGGTGACAGGTGCCACCGGGGAGCTGTTTTTT.

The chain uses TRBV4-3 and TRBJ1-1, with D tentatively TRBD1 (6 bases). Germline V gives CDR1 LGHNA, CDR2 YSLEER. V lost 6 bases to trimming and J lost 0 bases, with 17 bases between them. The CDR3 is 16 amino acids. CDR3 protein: CASRSTGLEMNTEAFF. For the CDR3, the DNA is TGCGCCAGCAGATCAACAGGGTTAGAAATGAACACTGAAGCTTTCTTT.